These T cell receptor beta chains were read from a single sample in a study of cytomegalovirus exposure and HLA in healthy donors. TCRdb's table, derived via immunoSEQ multiplex PCR, lists solely in-frame clones and lacks some. The sample lists 110,000 to 150,000 clones; 85% to 90% were seen once. Sequences were obtained from PBMCs. The receptors were sampled from a woman under 30 in good health and CMV-seropositive. Each CDR3 is given with its conserved first and last residue. D genes are given only for firm matches. Expanded clones are given a class, and other clones once, few, many or no size at all.

len: 15; j_gene: TRBJ2-7; d_gene: NA; abundance: once; v_gene: TRBV7-9; CDR3aa: CASSAETGVFYEQYF; CDR3nt: TGTGCCAGCAGCGCGGAGACAGGAGTTTTCTACGAGCAGTACTTC
len: 16; j_gene: TRBJ2-3; d_gene: TRBD2; abundance: NA; v_gene: TRBV6-6; CDR3aa: CASSPLTSGVTDTQYF; CDR3nt: TGTGCCAGCAGTCCCCTTACTAGCGGGGTCACAGATACGCAGTATTTT
len: 19; j_gene: TRBJ2-6; d_gene: TRBD1; abundance: NA; v_gene: TRBV7-3; CDR3aa: CASSPQPGQLRRGANVLTF; CDR3nt: TGTGCCAGCAGTCCGCAACCGGGACAGCTCCGAAGGGGGGCCAACGTCCTGACTTTC
len: 16; j_gene: TRBJ1-1; d_gene: NA; abundance: NA; v_gene: TRBV11-2; CDR3aa: CASSTATETSAREAFF; CDR3nt: TGTGCCAGCAGCACAGCAACCGAGACATCGGCCCGTGAAGCTTTCTTT
len: 14; j_gene: TRBJ1-1; d_gene: NA; abundance: NA; v_gene: TRBV4-1; CDR3aa: CASSQTGGRVEAFF; CDR3nt: TGCGCCAGCAGCCAAACCGGGGGTAGGGTTGAAGCTTTCTTT
len: 14; j_gene: TRBJ2-7; d_gene: NA; abundance: NA; v_gene: TRBV27; CDR3aa: CASSFSTDYYEQYF; CDR3nt: TGTGCCAGCAGTTTTTCGACAGATTACTACGAGCAGTACTTC
len: 15; j_gene: TRBJ2-7; d_gene: TRBD1; abundance: NA; v_gene: TRBV18; CDR3aa: CASSQGQTGEYEQYF; CDR3nt: TGTGCCAGCTCACAAGGGCAAACAGGGGAATACGAGCAGTACTTC
len: 15; j_gene: TRBJ2-3; d_gene: TRBD2; abundance: NA; v_gene: TRBV29-1; CDR3aa: CSVDGTSGGSDTQYF; CDR3nt: TGCAGCGTAGATGGTACTAGCGGGGGTTCAGATACGCAGTATTTT
len: 12; j_gene: TRBJ2-7; d_gene: NA; abundance: NA; v_gene: TRBV6-1; CDR3aa: CASSEAVYGQYF; CDR3nt: TGTGCCAGCAGTGAAGCGGTTTACGGGCAGTACTTC
len: 12; j_gene: TRBJ2-7; d_gene: NA; abundance: NA; v_gene: TRBV7-2; CDR3aa: CASSPDTYEQYF; CDR3nt: TGTGCCAGCAGCCCCGACACGTACGAGCAGTACTTC
len: 10; j_gene: TRBJ1-1; d_gene: NA; abundance: NA; v_gene: TRBV2; CDR3aa: CATPPEDAFF; CDR3nt: TGTGCCACTCCCCCAGAAGATGCTTTCTTT
len: 15; j_gene: TRBJ2-2; d_gene: NA; abundance: NA; v_gene: TRBV11-2; CDR3aa: CASSFFGLPTGELFF; CDR3nt: TGTGCCAGCAGCTTCTTCGGACTTCCCACCGGGGAGCTGTTTTTT